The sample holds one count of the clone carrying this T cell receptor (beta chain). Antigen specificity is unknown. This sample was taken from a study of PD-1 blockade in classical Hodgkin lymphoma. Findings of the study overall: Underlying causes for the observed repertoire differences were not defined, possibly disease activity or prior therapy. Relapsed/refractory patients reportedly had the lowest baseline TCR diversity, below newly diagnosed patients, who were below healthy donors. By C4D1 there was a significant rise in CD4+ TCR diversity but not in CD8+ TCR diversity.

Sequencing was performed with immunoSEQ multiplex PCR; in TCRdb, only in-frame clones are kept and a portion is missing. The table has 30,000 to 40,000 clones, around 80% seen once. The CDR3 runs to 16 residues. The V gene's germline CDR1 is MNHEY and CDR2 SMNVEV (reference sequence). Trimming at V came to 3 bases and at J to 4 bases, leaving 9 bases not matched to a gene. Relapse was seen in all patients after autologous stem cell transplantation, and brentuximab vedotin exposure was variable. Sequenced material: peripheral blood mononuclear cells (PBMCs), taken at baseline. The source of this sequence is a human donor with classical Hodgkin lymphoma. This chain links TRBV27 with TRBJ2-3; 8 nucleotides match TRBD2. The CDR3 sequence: CASSFRSGGRADTQYF. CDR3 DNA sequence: TGTGCCAGCAGTTTTAGGTCGGGAGGGCGGGCAGATACGCAGTATTTT.